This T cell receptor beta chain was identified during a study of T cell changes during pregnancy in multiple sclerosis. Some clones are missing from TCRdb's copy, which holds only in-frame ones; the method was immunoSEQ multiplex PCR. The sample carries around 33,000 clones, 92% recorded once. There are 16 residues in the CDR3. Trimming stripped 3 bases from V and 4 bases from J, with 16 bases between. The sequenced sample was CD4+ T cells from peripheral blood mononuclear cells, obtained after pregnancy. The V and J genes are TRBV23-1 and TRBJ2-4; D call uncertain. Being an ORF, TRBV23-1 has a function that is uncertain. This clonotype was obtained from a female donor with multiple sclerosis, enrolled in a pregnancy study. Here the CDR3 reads CASSHPGRSPKNIQYF. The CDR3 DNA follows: TGCGCCAGCAGTCATCCTGGCAGGTCCCCAAAAAACATTCAGTACTTC.